What follows are 6 T cell receptor beta chains derived from one specimen sequenced in a study of chemoradiotherapy in HPV16-positive cancers. The table came from immunoSEQ multiplex PCR; TCRdb's copy has only in-frame clones and leaves some out. The sample includes some 1,200 clones, roughly 85% seen only once; the top ten take 5% to 5.5%. Source: tumor tissue, taken from a patient who underwent chemoradiotherapy. The receptors come from a human donor with HPV-associated anogenital cancer.

This chain joins TRBV2 and TRBJ2-7, with 14 bases aligning to TRBD2. The CDR3 is made up of 17 amino acids. Germline CDR1 reads SNHLY; CDR2 reads FYNNEI. Unmatched junction bases numbered 13, after V lost 7 bases and J lost 5 bases. The CDR3 coding sequence is TGTGCCAGCACCCTCAGGGGACTAGCGGGAGATGGCAACGAGCAGTACTTC. This encodes CASTLRGLAGDGNEQYF.

This chain uses TRBV10-1 with TRBJ2-1, with 8 bases identical to TRBD2. The CDR3 runs to 15 residues. Germline V lookup: CDR1 WNHNN, CDR2 SYGVQD (reference sequence). V lost 3 bases and J lost 9; bases outside the gene matches: 10. Here the CDR3 DNA reads TGCGCCAGCAGTGAAATATCGAGCGGGAGCGGTGAGCAGTTCTTC. The encoded protein is CASSEISSGSGEQFF.

V usage is TRBV9 and J usage is TRBJ2-1, with D possibly being TRBD2 (6 bases). This CDR3 has 17 amino acids. Trimming removed 4 bases from V and 4 bases from J, with 21 bases in between. From germline, CDR1 is SGDLS and CDR2 YYNGEE. In nucleotides, the CDR3 is TGTGCCAGCAGCCCCGACCCCCGGGGGAAGGGTTACAATGAGCAGTTCTTC. It yields the protein CASSPDPRGKGYNEQFF.

The chain has TRBV5-5 and TRBJ1-1, with a weak D call TRBD1 (5 bases). V shed 0 bases and J shed 0 bases, with 12 bases lying between them. Per germline, CDR1 SGHKS and CDR2 YYEKEE (reference sequence). This CDR3 comprises 16 residues. The CDR3 spells CASSLAPGRLNTEAFF. In DNA, the CDR3 is TGTGCCAGCAGCTTGGCACCGGGACGGTTGAACACTGAAGCTTTCTTT.

The gene calls are TRBV6-4 and TRBJ2-3; 14 nucleotides agree with TRBD2. The CDR3 contains 16 residues. Germline V gene data show CDR1 as MRHNA and CDR2 as SNTAGT. Germline trimming cut 6 bases from V and 2 bases from J; bases unmatched to any gene: 4. CDR3 in amino acids: CASSGTSGGPTDTQYF. Written as DNA, the CDR3 is TGTGCCAGCAGCGGGACTAGCGGGGGCCCCACAGATACGCAGTATTTT.

The chain uses TRBV5-4 and TRBJ1-4; D is ambiguous. CDR3 length: 14 residues. CDR1 is SGHNT, CDR2 YYREEE, per germline (reference sequence). V was clipped by 2 bases and J by 5 bases, with 10 bases between them. The CDR3 protein is CASSFQGWNEKLFF. DNA for the CDR3: TGTGCCAGCAGCTTTCAAGGGTGGAATGAAAAACTGTTTTTT.